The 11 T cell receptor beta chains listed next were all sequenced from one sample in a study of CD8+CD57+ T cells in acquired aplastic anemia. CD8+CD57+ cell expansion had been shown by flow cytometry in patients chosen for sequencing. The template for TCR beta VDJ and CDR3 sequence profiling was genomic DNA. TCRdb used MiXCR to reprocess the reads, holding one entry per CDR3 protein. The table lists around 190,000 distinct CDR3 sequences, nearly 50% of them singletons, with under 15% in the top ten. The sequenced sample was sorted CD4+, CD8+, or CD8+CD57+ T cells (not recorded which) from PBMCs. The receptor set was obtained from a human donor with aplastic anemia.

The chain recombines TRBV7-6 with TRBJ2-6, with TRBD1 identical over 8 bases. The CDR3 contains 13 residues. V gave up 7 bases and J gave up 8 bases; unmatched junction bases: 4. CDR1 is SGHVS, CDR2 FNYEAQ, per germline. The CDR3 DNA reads TGTGCCAGCAAAGACAGGGGCACCAACGTCCTGACTTTC. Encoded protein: CASKDRGTNVLTF.

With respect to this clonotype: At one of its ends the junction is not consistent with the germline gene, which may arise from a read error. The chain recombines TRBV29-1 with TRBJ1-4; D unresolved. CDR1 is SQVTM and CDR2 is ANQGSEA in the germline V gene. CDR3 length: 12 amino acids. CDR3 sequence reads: CSGGDGSEKLVF. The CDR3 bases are TGCAGCGGAGGTGATGGGAGTGAAAAACTGGTTTTT.

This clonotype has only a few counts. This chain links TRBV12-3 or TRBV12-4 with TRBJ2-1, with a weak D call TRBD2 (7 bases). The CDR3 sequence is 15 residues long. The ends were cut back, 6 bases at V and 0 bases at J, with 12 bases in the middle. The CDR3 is CASRPRGGSYNEQFF. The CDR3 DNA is TGTGCCAGCAGGCCAAGGGGGGGCTCCTACAATGAGCAGTTCTTC.

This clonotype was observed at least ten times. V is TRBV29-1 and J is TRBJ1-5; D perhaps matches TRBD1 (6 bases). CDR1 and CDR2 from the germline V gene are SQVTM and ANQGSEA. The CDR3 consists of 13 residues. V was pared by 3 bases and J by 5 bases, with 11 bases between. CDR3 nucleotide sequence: TGCAGCGTTGATCAGGGGATAGATCAGCCCCAGCATTTT. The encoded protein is CSVDQGIDQPQHF.

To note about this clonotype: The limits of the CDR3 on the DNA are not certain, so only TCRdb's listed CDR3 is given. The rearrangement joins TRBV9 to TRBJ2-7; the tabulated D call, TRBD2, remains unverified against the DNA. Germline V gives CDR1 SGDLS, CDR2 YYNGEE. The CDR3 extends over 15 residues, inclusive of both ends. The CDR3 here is CASSVVGSGAYELYF.

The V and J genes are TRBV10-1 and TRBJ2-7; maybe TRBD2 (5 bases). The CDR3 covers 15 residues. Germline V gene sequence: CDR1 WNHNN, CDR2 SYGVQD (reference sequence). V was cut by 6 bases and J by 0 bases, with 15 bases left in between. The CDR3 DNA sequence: TGCGCCAGCAGGTGGACTTCTGTCCCCTCCTACGAGCAGTACTTC. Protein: CASRWTSVPSYEQYF.

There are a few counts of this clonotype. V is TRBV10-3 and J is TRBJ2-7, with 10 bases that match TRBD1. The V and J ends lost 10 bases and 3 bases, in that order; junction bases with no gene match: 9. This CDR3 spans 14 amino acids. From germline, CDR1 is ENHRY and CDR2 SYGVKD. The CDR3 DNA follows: TGTGCCACAGGGGGAGGGACAGGGGACTACGAGCAGTACTTC. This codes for CATGGGTGDYEQYF.

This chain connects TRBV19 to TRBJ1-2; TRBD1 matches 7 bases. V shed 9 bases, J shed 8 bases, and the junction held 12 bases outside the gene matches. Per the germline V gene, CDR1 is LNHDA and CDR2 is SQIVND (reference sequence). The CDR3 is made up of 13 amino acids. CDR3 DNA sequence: TGTGCCAGCAACCCTCGACAGGGTACGGGCTACACCTTC. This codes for CASNPRQGTGYTF.

CDR3 DNA: TGTGCCAGCAGCCTTACCGGACCGACAAACTATGGCTACACCTTC. Translated, it gives CASSLTGPTNYGYTF. The chain combines TRBV7-2 with TRBJ1-2; no reliable D call. Germline CDR1 SGHTA, CDR2 FQGNSA. The CDR3 length is 15 residues. The germline V and J ends were trimmed by 5 bases and 2 bases, with 15 bases remaining between them.

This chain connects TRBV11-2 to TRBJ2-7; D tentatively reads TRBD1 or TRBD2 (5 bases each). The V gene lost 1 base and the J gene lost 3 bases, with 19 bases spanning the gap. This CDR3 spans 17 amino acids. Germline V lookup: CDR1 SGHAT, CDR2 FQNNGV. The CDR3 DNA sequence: TGTGCCAGCAGCTTAGTAGGGCAGGGACGGCGGAGCTACGAGCAGTACTTC. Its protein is CASSLVGQGRRSYEQYF. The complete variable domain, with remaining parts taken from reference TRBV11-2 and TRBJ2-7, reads EAGVAQSPRYKIIEKRQSVAFWCNPISGHATLYWYQQILGQGPKLLIQFQNNGVVDDSQLPKDRFSAERLKGVDSTLKIQPAKLEDSAVYLCASSLVGQGRRSYEQYFGPGTRLTVT.

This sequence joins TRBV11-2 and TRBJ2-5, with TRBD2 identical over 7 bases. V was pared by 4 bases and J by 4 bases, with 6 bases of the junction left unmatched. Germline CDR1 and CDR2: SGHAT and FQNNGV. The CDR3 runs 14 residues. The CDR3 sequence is CASSWMWEGETQYF. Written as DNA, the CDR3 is TGTGCCAGCAGCTGGATGTGGGAGGGAGAGACCCAGTACTTC.